A selection of T cell receptor beta chains follows, all from one sample in a study of blood T cell repertoires in COVID-19. This table comes from immunoSEQ multiplex PCR, and its TCRdb copy is limited to in-frame clones, with some not included. The sample records some 150,000 clones, 87% being singletons. Specimen: peripheral blood. The receptors stem from a man in his forties or fifties with active COVID-19. Both conserved end residues are part of each CDR3. A D gene is named only where the DNA matches it firmly. Expanded clones get a size class; other rows say once, few or many, or leave the size out.

size	D	V	J	DNA	CDR3
once	TRBD2	TRBV20-1	TRBJ2-1	TGCAGTGCTGAAACTAGCGACGAGCAGTTCTTC	CSAETSDEQFF
-	TRBD1	TRBV6-5	TRBJ1-5	TGTGCCAGCAGACCAGCAGGGGGCGGAGGTCAGCCCCAGCATTTT	CASRPAGGGGQPQHF
-	-	TRBV6-5	TRBJ2-7	TGTGCCAGCAGTTACTCCGGCCTTCGGGGAGGTTACGAGCAGTACTTC	CASSYSGLRGGYEQYF
-	TRBD1	TRBV25-1	TRBJ1-6	TGTGCCAGCAGTGGGGACAGGGGGCAGGGGTCACCCCTCCACTTT	CASSGDRGQGSPLHF
once	-	TRBV9	TRBJ1-2	TGTGCCAGCAGCGTATCACGCGACTATGGCTACACCTTC	CASSVSRDYGYTF
-	TRBD2	TRBV6-2/TRBV6-3	TRBJ2-7	TGTGCCAGCAGTACCCGGACTAGCGGATCTATGAGGGAGCAGTACTTC	CASSTRTSGSMREQYF
-	-	TRBV18	TRBJ1-1	TGTGCCAGCTCACCAATGGGGCTGAACACTGAAGCTTTCTTT	CASSPMGLNTEAFF
-	TRBD2	TRBV29-1	TRBJ2-5	TGCAGCGTTGACTCGACTAGCGGGACGGGTGGAGAGACCCAGTACTTC	CSVDSTSGTGGETQYF
-	-	TRBV5-4	TRBJ1-3	TGTGCCAGCAGCTCCCCTCGGGACTCGGGAAACACCATATATTTT	CASSSPRDSGNTIYF
-	-	TRBV18	TRBJ2-1	TGTGCCAGCTCACCACCTATTGGGGGCGACAATGAGCAGTTCTTC	CASSPPIGGDNEQFF
few	-	TRBV6-5	TRBJ2-1	TGTGCCAGCAGCCGGGACTCAGAGCCCTACAATGAGCAGTTCTTC	CASSRDSEPYNEQFF
-	-	TRBV6-6	TRBJ2-2	TGTGCCAGCAGTTACACAGGAATCTCGATCACCGGGGAGCTGTTTTTT	CASSYTGISITGELFF
-	TRBD2	TRBV5-1	TRBJ2-7	TGCGCCAGCAGCTCAACCGGGACTAGCGTGTACGAGCAGTACTTC	CASSSTGTSVYEQYF
once	TRBD2	TRBV2	TRBJ2-5	TGTGCCAGCAGTGAAGGGCTAGCGGGGGGCAAAGAGACCCAGTACTTC	CASSEGLAGGKETQYF
-	-	TRBV30	TRBJ1-1	TGTGCCTGGAGTCCCGGGACACACAACACTGAAGCTTTCTTT	CAWSPGTHNTEAFF
-	-	TRBV12-3/TRBV12-4	TRBJ1-1	TGTGCCAGCAGGCTCAACAGGGACACTGAAGCTTTCTTT	CASRLNRDTEAFF
-	TRBD1	TRBV12-3/TRBV12-4	TRBJ1-6	TGTGCCAGCAAGGGACAGTCAAGTTCACCCCTCCACTTT	CASKGQSSSPLHF
-	-	TRBV6-6	TRBJ2-7	TGTGCCAGCACCCGTGAGGGCAGCCCCTACGAGCAGTACTTC	CASTREGSPYEQYF
-	TRBD1	TRBV20-1	TRBJ2-7	TGCAGTGCTAGTCGTCCAGGGGGAAGCGAGCAGTACTTC	CSASRPGGSEQYF
-	-	TRBV5-4	TRBJ1-1	TGTGCCAGCAGCACTTACCTTTGGGGAGCTGAAGCTTTCTTT	CASSTYLWGAEAFF
once	TRBD2	TRBV10-3	TRBJ2-2	TGTGCCATCAGTGAGCTAGCGGGGGGGCCCACCGGGGAGCTGTTTTTT	CAISELAGGPTGELFF
few	-	TRBV30	TRBJ1-3	TGTGCCTGGAGAGGGGACTCTGGAAACACCATATATTTT	CAWRGDSGNTIYF
-	TRBD1	TRBV27	TRBJ1-1	TGTGCCAGCAGTTCCCGACAGGGTGGGGCTGAAGCTTTCTTT	CASSSRQGGAEAFF
-	TRBD2	TRBV7-9	TRBJ2-7	TGTGCCAGCAGCTCCTCCGCTCTAGCGGGGGCCTCCAATAAGCGGGAGCAGTACTTC	CASSSSALAGASNKREQYF
few	TRBD2	TRBV5-1	TRBJ2-7	TGCGCCAGCAGCTTGACGGGAGGGTACACCTCCTACGAGCAGTACTTC	CASSLTGGYTSYEQYF
-	-	TRBV5-1	TRBJ1-3	TGCGCCAGCAGCTCCGGGACACCGAACTCTGGAAACACCATATATTTT	CASSSGTPNSGNTIYF
few	TRBD1	TRBV6-5	TRBJ1-2	TGTGCCAGCAGTTACAGGGACAGGGGTAACTATGGCTACACCTTC	CASSYRDRGNYGYTF
-	TRBD1	TRBV27	TRBJ2-2	TGTGCCAGCAGCCCGGGACAGCGCCTCACCGGGGAGCTGTTTTTT	CASSPGQRLTGELFF
-	TRBD1	TRBV7-2	TRBJ1-6	TGTGCCAGCAGCTCTGGACAGGGGCCGAATTCACCCCTCCACTTT	CASSSGQGPNSPLHF
-	TRBD1	TRBV29-1	TRBJ1-5	TGCAGCGTTTGGACAGGGGGTAATCAGCCCCAGCATTTT	CSVWTGGNQPQHF
-	TRBD2	TRBV2	TRBJ2-3	TGTGCCAGCAGGGGAAGCCGGACTAGCGGGGGGATAGATACGCAGTATTTT	CASRGSRTSGGIDTQYF